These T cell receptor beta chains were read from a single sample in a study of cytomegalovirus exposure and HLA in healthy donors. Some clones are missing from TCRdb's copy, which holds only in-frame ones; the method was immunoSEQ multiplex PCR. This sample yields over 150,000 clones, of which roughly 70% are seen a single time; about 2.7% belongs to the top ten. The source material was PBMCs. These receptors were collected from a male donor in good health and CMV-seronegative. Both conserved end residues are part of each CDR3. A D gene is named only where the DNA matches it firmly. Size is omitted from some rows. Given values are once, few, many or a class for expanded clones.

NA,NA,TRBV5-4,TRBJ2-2,CASSSQGGGGELFF,TGTGCCAGCAGCTCCCAAGGGGGGGGCGGGGAGCTGTTTTTT
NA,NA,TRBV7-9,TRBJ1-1,CASSPPRAKNTEAFF,TGTGCCAGCAGCCCCCCCAGGGCGAAGAACACTGAAGCTTTCTTT
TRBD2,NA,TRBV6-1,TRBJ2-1,CATQGTSGNNEQFF,TGTGCCACCCAGGGGACTAGCGGGAACAATGAGCAGTTCTTC
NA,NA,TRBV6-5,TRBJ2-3,CASTRRTSTDTQYF,TGTGCCAGCACTAGGAGAACTAGCACAGATACGCAGTATTTT
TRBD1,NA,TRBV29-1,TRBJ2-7,CSVLGQGIREQYF,TGCAGCGTCCTGGGACAGGGAATCCGCGAGCAGTACTTC
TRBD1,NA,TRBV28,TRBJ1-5,CASSRQGNQPQHF,TGTGCCAGCAGCCGACAGGGTAATCAGCCCCAGCATTTT
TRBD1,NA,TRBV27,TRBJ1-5,CASSPAPRGLFNQPQHF,TGTGCCAGCAGTCCCGCCCCCAGGGGGCTTTTCAATCAGCCCCAGCATTTT
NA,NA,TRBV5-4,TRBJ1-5,CASSSWRGVNQPQHF,TGTGCCAGCAGCTCCTGGAGGGGAGTCAATCAGCCCCAGCATTTT
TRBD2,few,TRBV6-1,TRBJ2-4,CASITGGAAKNIQYF,TGTGCCAGCATCACCGGGGGGGCAGCCAAAAACATTCAGTACTTC
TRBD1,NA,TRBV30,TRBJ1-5,CAWSVQGDSNQPQHF,TGTGCCTGGAGCGTACAGGGGGATAGCAATCAGCCCCAGCATTTT
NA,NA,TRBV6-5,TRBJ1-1,CASSSTGKHTEAFF,TGTGCCAGCAGTTCTACAGGGAAGCACACTGAAGCTTTCTTT
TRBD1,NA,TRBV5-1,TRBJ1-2,CASSFPTTGENYGYTF,TGCGCCAGCAGCTTCCCTACGACAGGGGAGAACTATGGCTACACCTTC
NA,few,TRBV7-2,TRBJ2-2,CASGGRRGTNTGELFF,TGTGCCAGCGGAGGACGACGGGGGACCAACACCGGGGAGCTGTTTTTT
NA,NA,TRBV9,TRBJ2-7,CASSVAGPDEQYF,TGTGCCAGCAGCGTAGCTGGCCCTGACGAGCAGTACTTC
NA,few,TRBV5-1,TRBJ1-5,CASSVGSGTDGGEPQHF,TGCGCCAGCAGCGTTGGCTCCGGGACCGACGGGGGGGAGCCCCAGCATTTT
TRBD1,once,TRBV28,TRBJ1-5,CASSPRTGLGNQPQHF,TGTGCCAGCAGCCCCCGGACAGGCCTGGGTAATCAGCCCCAGCATTTT
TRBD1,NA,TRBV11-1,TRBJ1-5,CASSPDRGLGQPQHF,TGTGCCAGCAGCCCGGACAGGGGGCTAGGGCAGCCCCAGCATTTT
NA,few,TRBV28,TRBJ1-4,CASSLIRTNEKLFF,TGTGCCAGCAGTTTAATCCGGACTAATGAAAAACTGTTTTTT
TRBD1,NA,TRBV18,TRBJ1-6,CASSPSAGGDSPLHF,TGTGCCAGCTCACCATCGGCAGGGGGCGATTCACCCCTCCACTTT
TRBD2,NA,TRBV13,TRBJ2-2,CASSLPGTSNRGGELFF,TGTGCCAGCAGCCTCCCCGGGACTAGCAATCGGGGAGGGGAGCTGTTTTTT
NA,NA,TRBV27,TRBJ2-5,CASSSPSRETQYF,TGTGCCAGCAGTTCTCCCTCCCGGGAGACCCAGTACTTC
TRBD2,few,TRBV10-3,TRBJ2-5,CAISESTGRGETQYF,TGTGCCATCAGTGAGTCGACGGGGAGGGGAGAGACCCAGTACTTC
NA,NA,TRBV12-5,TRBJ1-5,CASGKTGYSNQPQHF,TGTGCTAGTGGTAAAACAGGGTATAGCAATCAGCCCCAGCATTTT
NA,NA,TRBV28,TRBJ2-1,CASSPPAGSSYNEQFF,TGTGCCAGCAGTCCCCCGGCGGGTAGCTCCTACAATGAGCAGTTCTTC
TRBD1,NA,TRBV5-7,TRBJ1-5,CASSCRDRALYSNQPQHF,TGTGCCAGCAGTTGCCGGGACAGGGCTCTATATAGCAATCAGCCCCAGCATTTT
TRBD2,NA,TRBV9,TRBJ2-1,CASSVDRPGGGSYNEQFF,TGTGCCAGCAGCGTAGACCGGCCGGGGGGGGGCTCATACAATGAGCAGTTCTTC